The clone carrying this T cell receptor beta chain was detected many times. Trimming removed 0 bases at V and 5 bases at J, with 13 bases between. Germline V CDR1 and CDR2: SGHDN, FVKESK. The CDR3 covers 15 residues. This sample was taken from a study of T cells in Graves' hyperthyroidism and ophthalmopathy. Whole-study context: Peripheral blood was taken when the disease was first diagnosed, before any treatment began.

Amplified TCR beta CDR3 regions derived from RNA transcripts. The study used the HTBI primer set for a first-round RT-PCR of the TCR CDR3. Each CDR3 protein is one row after TCRdb ran MiXCR on the multiplex PCR reads. The sample lists some 300,000 distinct CDR3 sequences; 15% to 20% were seen once. The sequence came from a man over 45 with Graves' ophthalmopathy. The sequencing input was blood. The chain uses TRBV14 and TRBJ2-5, with a tentative D call TRBD2 (5 bases). CDR3 in amino acids: CASSQDETTAETQYF. CDR3 nucleotide sequence: TGTGCCAGCAGCCAAGATGAGACTACAGCGGAGACCCAGTACTTC.